The clone carrying this TCR beta chain appeared once. This entry is derived from a study of blood T cell repertoires in COVID-19. Background on the study: T cells, B-cell-depleted T cells, or PBMCs provided the cDNA or gDNA that served as material.

Profiled with immunoSEQ multiplex PCR; TCRdb holds only in-frame clones, not every one. The sample yields approximately 250,000 clones, approximately 81% seen once. V dropped 2 bases and J dropped 5 bases, with 3 bases sitting between them. Germline values: CDR1 SQVTM, CDR2 ANQGSEA. The CDR3 has 10 amino acids. The chain links TRBV29-1 to TRBJ1-2; D remains ambiguous. This receptor was taken from a man aged 40-49 years with acute or convalescent COVID-19. The material sequenced was peripheral blood. CDR3 nucleotides: TGCAGCGTTGAACGGTATGGCTACACCTTC. Protein sequence: CSVERYGYTF. Based on the CDR3 plus reference TRBV29-1 and TRBJ1-2, the full variable domain is SAVISQKPSRDICQRGTSLTIQCQVDSQVTMMFWYRQQPGQSLTLIATANQGSEATYESGFVIDKFPISRPNLTFSTLTVSNMSPEDSSIYLCSVERYGYTFGSGTRLTVV.